The 4 T cell receptor beta chains given below trace back to one sample, sequenced in a study of long-term antiretroviral therapy in people with HIV. The assay used was immunoSEQ (version v3.0), run at survey level. Some clones are missing from TCRdb's copy, which holds only in-frame ones; the method was immunoSEQ multiplex PCR. The data show around 20,000 clones, around 84% seen once. The input for sequencing was unsorted PBMCs, taken 0.9 years after starting antiretroviral therapy. The receptors originated from a man aged 18-30 years with HIV.

The chain joins TRBV28 to TRBJ1-1, with D unclear. The CDR3 runs 11 residues. Trimming removed 7 bases from V and 7 bases from J, with 10 bases in between. Germline values: CDR1 MDHEN, CDR2 SYDVKM. CDR3 bases: TGTGCCAGCATTGGCGTTCGTGAAGCTTTCTTT. Its protein product is CASIGVREAFF.

In DNA, the CDR3 is TGTGCCAGCAGCAGGGGACAGGGGCCCCAAGAGACCCAGTACTTC. Protein product: CASSRGQGPQETQYF. The rearrangement uses TRBV11-2 and TRBJ2-5, with 10 bases matching TRBD1. The V and J ends lost 5 bases and 1 base, in that order; junction bases with no gene match: 4. The CDR3 spans 15 residues. Germline values: CDR1 SGHAT, CDR2 FQNNGV.

This clone was seen only once. The chain carries TRBV10-3 and TRBJ2-1; 11 nucleotides match TRBD2. Per germline, CDR1 ENHRY and CDR2 SYGVKD. Losses at the gene ends were 11 bases for V and 6 bases for J; bases not matched to a gene: 9. This CDR3 is 14 amino acids long. CDR3 sequence (DNA): TGTGCCTCCACCGGGACTAGCGGCCCCAATGAGCAGTTCTTC. This translates into CASTGTSGPNEQFF.

This clone was counted a single time. This rearrangement joins TRBV15 to TRBJ2-6, with D tentatively TRBD2 (6 bases). Trimming took off 4 bases at V and 0 bases at J, with 19 bases between the two ends. CDR1 and CDR2 (germline): LNHNV, YYDKDF (reference sequence). CDR3 length equals 19 residues. The CDR3 loop reads CATSTPVYGGFSGANVLTF. CDR3 sequence (DNA): TGTGCCACCAGCACCCCCGTGTACGGGGGATTCTCTGGGGCCAACGTCCTGACTTTC.